This T cell receptor beta chain appears in the sequencing data of a study of blood T cell repertoires in COVID-19. Trimming took 6 bases from V and 4 from J, leaving 9 bases between them. This CDR3 comprises 13 residues. Germline V gives CDR1 SGHDN, CDR2 FVKESK. Here immunoSEQ multiplex PCR was the method, and the copy in TCRdb shows in-frame clones only, minus some. The profile shows 140,000 to 150,000 clones, roughly 87% of them singletons. The gene calls are TRBV14 and TRBJ1-4; D gene ambiguous. The sample taken for sequencing was peripheral blood. This sequence originates from a man in his 70s with acute or convalescent COVID-19. The DNA for the CDR3 is TGTGCCAGCAGTTGGGCTCATAATGAAAAACTGTTTTTT. Protein: CASSWAHNEKLFF.